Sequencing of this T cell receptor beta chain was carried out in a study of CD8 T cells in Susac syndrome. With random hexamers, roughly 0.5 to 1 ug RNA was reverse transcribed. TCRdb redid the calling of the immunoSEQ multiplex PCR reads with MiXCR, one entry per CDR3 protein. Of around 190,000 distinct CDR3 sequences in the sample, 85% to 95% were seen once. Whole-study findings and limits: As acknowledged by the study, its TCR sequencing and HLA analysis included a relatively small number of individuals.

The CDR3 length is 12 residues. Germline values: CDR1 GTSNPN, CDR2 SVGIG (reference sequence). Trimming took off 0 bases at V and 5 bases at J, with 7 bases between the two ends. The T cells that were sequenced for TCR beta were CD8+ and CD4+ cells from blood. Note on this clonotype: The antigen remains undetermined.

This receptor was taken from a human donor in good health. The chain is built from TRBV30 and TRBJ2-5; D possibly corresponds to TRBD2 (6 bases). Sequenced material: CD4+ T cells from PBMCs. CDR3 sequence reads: CAWSVGGETQYF. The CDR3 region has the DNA TGTGCCTGGAGTGTAGGAGGGGAGACCCAGTACTTC. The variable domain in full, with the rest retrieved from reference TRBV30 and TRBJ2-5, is SQTIHQWPATLVQPVGSPLSLECTVEGTSNPNLYWYRQAAGRGLQLLFYSVGIGQISSEVPQNLSASRPQDRQFILSSKKLLLSDSGFYLCAWSVGGETQYFGPGTRLLVL.